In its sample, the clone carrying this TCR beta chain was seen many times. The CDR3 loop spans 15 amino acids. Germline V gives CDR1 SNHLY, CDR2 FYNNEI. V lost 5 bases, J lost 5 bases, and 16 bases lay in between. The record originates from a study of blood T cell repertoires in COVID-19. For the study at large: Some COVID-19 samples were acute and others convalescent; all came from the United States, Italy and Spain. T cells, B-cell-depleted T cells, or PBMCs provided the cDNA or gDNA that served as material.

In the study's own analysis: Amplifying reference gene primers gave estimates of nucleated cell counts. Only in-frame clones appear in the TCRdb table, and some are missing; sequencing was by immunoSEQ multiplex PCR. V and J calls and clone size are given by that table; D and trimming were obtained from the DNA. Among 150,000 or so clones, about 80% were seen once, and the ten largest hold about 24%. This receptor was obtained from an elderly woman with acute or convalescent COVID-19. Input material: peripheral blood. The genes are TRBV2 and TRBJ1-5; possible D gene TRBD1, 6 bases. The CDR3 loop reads CASSSGEMADQPQHF. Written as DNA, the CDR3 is TGTGCCAGCAGTTCAGGGGAAATGGCGGATCAGCCCCAGCATTTT.